Included here is one TCR beta chain sequence, with context. Looked up from germline, CDR1 is SGHDT and CDR2 is YYEEEE. The CDR3 is 15 residues long. V was clipped by 5 bases and J by 1 base, with 14 bases between them. This sample is drawn from a study of blood T cell repertoires in COVID-19. Using immunoSEQ multiplex PCR, the repertoire was profiled, and TCRdb retains in-frame clones only, with some absent. The sample consists of about 200,000 clones, 70% to 90% of them appearing once. The sequencing sample was made of peripheral blood. The V and J genes are TRBV5-6 and TRBJ2-3, with D unclear. The receptor comes from a man in his 60s with active or convalescent COVID-19. The CDR3 sequence: CASRPLGEGTDTQYF. CDR3 sequence (DNA): TGTGCCAGCAGACCTCTAGGAGAGGGCACAGATACGCAGTATTTT. The full variable domain, completed using reference TRBV5-6 and TRBJ2-3, is DAGVTQSPTHLIKTRGQQVTLRCSPKSGHDTVSWYQQALGQGPQFIFQYYEEEERQRGNFPDRFSGHQFPNYSSELNVNALLLGDSALYLCASRPLGEGTDTQYFGPGTRLTVL.